This T cell receptor beta chain comes out of a study of cytomegalovirus exposure and HLA in healthy donors. About the research overall: Previous work identified 100 million or so unique TCR beta sequences from around 180 million T cells. The study's findings and limits: Presence/absence analyses assumed roughly uniform sequencing depth across donors, which may not hold. Cytomegalovirus association was assigned to 150 to 200 TCR beta chains.

PCR was performed using 60 Vbeta and 13 Jbeta primers. Only in-frame clones appear in the TCRdb table, and some are missing; sequencing was by immunoSEQ multiplex PCR. Among more than 140,000 clones listed, 60% to 80% were seen once. Donors counted as nominally healthy when sampled, yet unrecorded immune exposures were likely. This clone was seen a few times. Its antigen is currently unknown. V shed 4 bases and J shed 0 bases, with 6 bases lying between them. Germline V gene lookup returns CDR1 LNHDA and CDR2 SQIVND (reference sequence). The length of the CDR3 is 13 residues. The chain uses TRBV19 and TRBJ1-1; D gene uncertain. The sample taken for sequencing was PBMCs. The sequence was collected from a male donor in good health and CMV-seronegative. As DNA, the CDR3 is TGTGCCAGTAGTACCCAGATGAACACTGAAGCTTTCTTT. Its protein product is CASSTQMNTEAFF.